The clone carrying this TCR beta chain has a count of ten or more. These data are taken from a study of blood T cells in healthy people across ages. The junction had 9 bases not matched to a gene; V was cut back by 3 bases and J by 3 bases. Germline V gene data show CDR1 as SQVTM and CDR2 as ANQGSEA. The CDR3 has 15 amino acids. Using a J-beta primer mix together with a sample-barcoded 5' primer, a second PCR was run for roughly 7 to 11 cycles. Using its own MiXCR run on the 5' RACE reads, TCRdb lists one record per CDR3 protein. The sample records hundreds of thousands of distinct CDR3 sequences, under 25% being singletons.

The receptor comes from a man between 65 and 85 years old in good health. This sequence joins TRBV29-1 and TRBJ1-2; TRBD1 matches 8 bases. The sequenced material came from blood. The CDR3, as DNA: TGCAGCGTTGATGGAATCAGGGGGCAGGACTATGGCTACACCTTC. Protein product: CSVDGIRGQDYGYTF.